Below are 17 T cell receptor beta chains sequenced from a single sample in a study of shared clonotypes between healthy human individuals. Libraries were prepared by immunoSEQ multiplex PCR; TCRdb keeps only in-frame clonotypes and omits some of them. This sample has approximately 2.5 million clones, with more than 90% found just once. The sample taken for sequencing was naive CD4+ T cells sorted from blood. Indicated subset: CD45RA+ positively selected. Source of these receptors: a man aged 18 to 30 in good health.

The J gene is TRBJ2-7, the V gene TRBV6-6, with 7 positions matching TRBD1. Germline V gene sequence: CDR1 MNHNY, CDR2 SVGAGI (reference sequence). This CDR3 has 14 residues. V was pared by 6 bases and J by 2 bases, with 7 bases of the junction left unmatched. The DNA of the CDR3 is TGTGCCAGCAGCACCAGACAGGGAACCTACGAGCAGTACTTC. This sequence encodes CASSTRQGTYEQYF.

The chain recombines TRBV5-1 with TRBJ2-7; D is perhaps TRBD1 or TRBD2 (5 bases each). CDR3 size: 15 residues. Trimming shortened V by 0 bases and J by 2 bases, and 12 bases separated the two germline ends. Per the germline V gene, CDR1 is SGHRS and CDR2 is YFSETQ. The DNA for the CDR3 is TGCGCCAGCAGCTTGGAAGCCGGGACCCCCTACGAGCAGTACTTC. Its protein product is CASSLEAGTPYEQYF.

The chain has TRBV23-1 and TRBJ2-7; 7 bases are shared with TRBD1. TRBV23-1 is recorded as an ORF, its role being uncertain. This CDR3 spans 17 amino acids. The V gene end was trimmed by 4 bases and the J gene end by 1 base; junction bases not matched to a gene: 13. CDR3 sequence (DNA): TGCGCCAGCAGTCTTACATCCCGGGACAGAACGTCCTACGAGCAGTACTTC. Its translation is CASSLTSRDRTSYEQYF.

The chain has TRBV2 and TRBJ2-2; no definite D call. Trimming pared 3 bases from V and 3 bases from J, leaving 14 bases between. The CDR3 runs to 16 residues. In germline, CDR1 is SNHLY, CDR2 FYNNEI. Here the CDR3 reads CASSEFGGFDTGELFF. The CDR3 DNA follows: TGTGCCAGCAGTGAGTTCGGTGGTTTCGACACCGGGGAGCTGTTTTTT.

V gene TRBV5-4 combines with J gene TRBJ2-1; TRBD2 matches 12 bases. Germline CDR1 reads SGHNT; CDR2 reads YYREEE (reference sequence). V gave up 1 base and J gave up 7 bases; unmatched junction bases: 3. The length of the CDR3 is 15 residues. The CDR3: CASSLTGTSGNEQFF. Written as DNA, the CDR3 is TGTGCCAGCAGCTTGACCGGGACTAGCGGGAATGAGCAGTTCTTC.

Worth noting for this clone: Within the sample, other DNA sequences also encode this same CDR3. The J gene is TRBJ2-4, the V gene TRBV5-6; tentative D call: TRBD1 (6 bases). Trimming shortened V by 4 bases and J by 0 bases, and 11 bases separated the two germline ends. CDR1 SGHDT and CDR2 YYEEEE come from the germline V gene. The CDR3 has 15 residues. The CDR3 loop reads CASSPGVLAKNIQYF. In DNA, the CDR3 is TGTGCCAGCAGCCCAGGGGTCCTAGCCAAAAACATTCAGTACTTC.

J is TRBJ1-2 and V is TRBV5-1, with D unclear. CDR3 length: 12 amino acids. Trimming pared 4 bases from V and 6 bases from J, leaving 10 bases between. Germline CDR1 is SGHRS and CDR2 is YFSETQ. The CDR3 sequence is CASSPWTDGYTF. DNA of the CDR3: TGCGCCAGCAGCCCATGGACGGATGGCTACACCTTC.

The rearrangement links TRBV6-5 to TRBJ1-1; D might be TRBD1 (5 bases). The germline CDR1 and CDR2 sequences are MNHEY and SVGAGI. Trimming took 0 bases from V and 5 from J, leaving 10 bases between them. The CDR3 contains 14 residues. CDR3 in amino acids: CASSYSWEGTEAFF. Here the CDR3 DNA reads TGTGCCAGCAGTTACTCGTGGGAGGGGACTGAAGCTTTCTTT.

Notes on this clone: Other DNA sequences in the sample encode the same CDR3. The V gene is TRBV18, the J gene TRBJ2-5; TRBD2 aligns across 7 bases. The germline V gene has CDR1 KGHSH and CDR2 LQKENI. The CDR3 covers 13 residues. V shed 6 bases and J 3 bases; nucleotides not matched to a gene: 4. CDR3 loop: CASSPLAEETQYF. In DNA, the CDR3 is TGTGCCAGCTCCCCCCTAGCGGAAGAGACCCAGTACTTC.

This chain connects TRBV5-6 to TRBJ1-2, with D tentatively TRBD1 (5 bases). Germline CDR1 and CDR2: SGHDT and YYEEEE. V dropped 4 bases and J dropped 4 bases, with 11 bases sitting between them. The CDR3 is 13 amino acids. The CDR3 DNA sequence: TGTGCCAGCAGCCCCCCGGGGCCCTATGGCTACACCTTC. Protein sequence: CASSPPGPYGYTF.

The J gene is TRBJ1-5, the V gene TRBV19; TRBD1 is a possible D gene (5 bases). Germline assignment: CDR1 LNHDA and CDR2 SQIVND (reference sequence). This CDR3 contains 16 residues. V was trimmed by 3 bases and J by 11 bases, leaving 23 bases between them. The chain's CDR3 is CASSMEGPQGGWAQHF. CDR3 bases: TGTGCCAGTAGTATGGAGGGTCCCCAGGGCGGGTGGGCCCAGCATTTT.

In its sample, this clone was seen once. The chain links TRBV9 to TRBJ2-5; D is perhaps TRBD1 or TRBD2 (5 bases each). Germline CDR1 is SGDLS and CDR2 is YYNGEE. This CDR3 is 14 amino acids long. The ends were cut back, 2 bases at V and 5 bases at J, with 13 bases in the middle. The CDR3 bases are TGTGCCAGCAGCGTGGGGACCGCTGTGGAGACCCAGTACTTC. Its protein is CASSVGTAVETQYF.

The chain uses TRBV4-2 and TRBJ1-5; perhaps TRBD1 as D (5 bases). Trimming removed 3 bases at V and 4 bases at J, with 13 bases between. The CDR3 covers 15 residues. The germline V gene has CDR1 LGHNA and CDR2 YNFKEQ. The CDR3 nucleotides are TGTGCCAGCAGCCATGGCGGGGAGGGGAATCAGCCCCAGCATTTT. It translates to CASSHGGEGNQPQHF.

The chain combines TRBV11-3 with TRBJ2-3; D not resolved. Germline assignment: CDR1 SGHNT and CDR2 YENEEA. The CDR3 length is 15 residues. The V gene lost 4 bases and the J gene lost 1 base, with 12 bases spanning the gap. Here the CDR3 DNA reads TGTGCCAGCAGCTCCCGGACGGCCGGCACAGATACGCAGTATTTT. Amino acid sequence: CASSSRTAGTDTQYF.

The chain joins TRBV4-1 to TRBJ2-3, with D hard to call. This CDR3 is 12 amino acids long. Per germline, CDR1 MGHRA and CDR2 YSYEKL. Trimming shortened V by 4 bases and J by 2 bases, and 4 bases separated the two germline ends. In DNA, the CDR3 is TGCGCCAGCAGCCTAGTCACAGATACGCAGTATTTT. This codes for CASSLVTDTQYF.

This clone was seen a single time. The chain is built from TRBV25-1 and TRBJ2-2, with D tentatively TRBD1 (6 bases). The V and J ends lost 1 base and 4 bases respectively, with 10 bases between them. Looked up from germline, CDR1 is MGHDK and CDR2 is SYGVNS. The CDR3 runs 15 residues. CDR3 nucleotides: TGTGCCAGCAGTGAATCGGCAGGGGCCACCGGGGAGCTGTTTTTT. This gives the protein CASSESAGATGELFF.

The chain couples TRBV6-5 to TRBJ2-2; TRBD2 is a possible D gene (6 bases). Germline V gives CDR1 MNHEY, CDR2 SVGAGI. CDR3 size: 15 residues. V was pared by 2 bases and J by 4 bases, with 11 bases between. Written as DNA, the CDR3 is TGTGCCAGCAGTTACGGCGGGGATTCCACCGGGGAGCTGTTTTTT. It specifies CASSYGGDSTGELFF.